This T cell receptor beta chain was recorded in a study of Ad26.COV2.S vaccination and SARS-CoV-2 variants. Study-wide points: An underestimation of total T cell responses may have resulted from the TCR breadth and depth analyses.

This CDR3 has 14 amino acids. Germline V gene data show CDR1 as LGHDT and CDR2 as YNNKEL (reference sequence). V trimming: 6 bases; J trimming: 4 bases; junction bases outside the gene matches: 5. Clones were read by immunoSEQ multiplex PCR, and TCRdb kept only the in-frame ones, dropping some. This table holds fewer than 300,000 clones, about 89% found once. Treatment reported: 15 to 20 received Ad26.COV2.S at low or high dose, single or two shots; 5 received placebo; per-sample allocation not given. The study sampled participants on day 63 after the first vaccine or placebo injection. Comment on this clone: Its antigen is as yet unknown.

The rearrangement joins TRBV3-1 (or the pseudogene TRBV3-2) to TRBJ1-3; TRBD1 agrees at 8 bases. The TCR comes from a person between 18 and 59 years old who received the Ad26.COV2.S COVID-19 vaccine or a placebo. Sequencing was performed on peripheral blood, taken in a trial of Ad26.COV2.S vaccine versus placebo. Written as DNA, the CDR3 is TGTGCCAGCAGTCAGGGGGCGCGGGGAAACACCATATATTTT. This translates into CASSQGARGNTIYF.